This T cell receptor (beta chain) was observed in a study of blood T cell repertoires in COVID-19. Turning to the study itself: Samples representing acute and convalescent COVID-19 were sourced from the United States, Italy and Spain.

Per the study methods: Quantification of nucleated cells was approximated via reference gene primer amplification. Using immunoSEQ multiplex PCR, the repertoire was profiled, and TCRdb retains in-frame clones only, with some absent. The V and J calls and clone size are taken from that table; D and trimming were inferred from the DNA. The sample has about 240,000 clones, about 89% seen once. The CDR3 is 12 residues long. Deletions cut 5 bases from V and 4 bases from J, with 10 bases between. The germline V gene has CDR1 SQVTM and CDR2 ANQGSEA. The recovered donors of Cohort 3 showed two negative PCRs, clearance, or symptom resolution.

This clonotype was sampled from a man aged 35 to 55 who had recovered from COVID-19. The sequenced sample consisted of PBMCs or T cells enriched from blood (not recorded which). This chain links TRBV29-1 with TRBJ2-3; the D gene is possibly TRBD2 (5 bases). The CDR3 protein is CSVTEAADTQYF. In DNA form, the CDR3 reads TGCAGCGTTACGGAGGCGGCAGATACGCAGTATTTT.